These 17 T cell receptor beta chains share one sample of origin, sequenced in a study of shared clonotypes between healthy human individuals (dated by TCRdb to 2019 to 2021). Libraries were built with the immunoSEQ multiplex PCR assay. The immuneACCESS repertoire file appears here via TCRdb, limited to in-frame rearrangements. These files lack a portion of the clones; in checked studies, under half of the deficit traces to unresolved V genes, and the cause of the others is not known. A total of 2.5 million or so clones appear in this sample, around nine tenths of them only once. Around 0.14% of the sample belongs to the ten largest clones. Sequenced: naive CD4+ T cells sorted from blood. The cell subset or site label of this sample denotes: CD45RA+ positively selected. The receptor set was obtained from a man aged 18 to 29 in good health.

The chain links TRBV6-5 to TRBJ2-5; D is uncertain. With 5 bases removed from V and 5 bases from J, the gap between germline ends came to 12 bases. Germline CDR1 and CDR2: MNHEY and SVGAGI. The length of the CDR3 is 13 residues. Here the CDR3 DNA reads TGTGCCAGCAGTCCGACCGTCCTGGAGACCCAGTACTTC. Its protein is CASSPTVLETQYF.

This clone was seen a single time. The chain carries TRBV7-9 and TRBJ2-1, with 15 bases lining up with TRBD2. Germline V gene lookup returns CDR1 SEHNR and CDR2 FQNEAQ (reference sequence). The trim removed 4 bases at V and 1 base at J, leaving 5 bases unmatched. The CDR3 sequence is 18 residues long. CDR3 in DNA: TGTGCCAGCAGCTCGGGACTAGCGGGGGGCGGATCCTACAATGAGCAGTTCTTC. This translates into CASSSGLAGGGSYNEQFF.

The J gene is TRBJ2-3, the V gene TRBV10-2, with 9 bases that match TRBD1. The CDR3 totals 17 residues. The germline V gene has CDR1 WSHSY and CDR2 SAAADI. With V trimmed by 2 bases and J by 4 bases, 10 bases remained unmatched. The CDR3 reads CASSETAGTGRADTQYF. CDR3 nucleotides: TGCGCCAGCAGTGAGACTGCCGGGACAGGGAGGGCAGATACGCAGTATTTT.

V is TRBV6-1 and J is TRBJ2-7; TRBD2 matches 7 bases. CDR1 and CDR2 from the germline V gene are MNHNS and SASEGT. J lost 3 bases, V lost 0 bases, and 17 bases had no gene match. The CDR3 sequence is 19 residues long. The CDR3 nucleotides are TGTGCCAGCAGTGAAGCGCCGGGGGGACGAATATTACTAGACTACGAGCAGTACTTC. Translating it yields CASSEAPGGRILLDYEQYF.

The chain combines TRBV30 with TRBJ1-6; D unclear. V lost 3 bases and J 11 bases, leaving 14 bases between the germline ends. The CDR3 totals 13 residues. Looked up from germline, CDR1 is GTSNPN and CDR2 is SVGIG (reference sequence). This chain's CDR3 is CAWRDPPGAPLHF. The CDR3 bases are TGTGCCTGGAGGGATCCCCCTGGGGCACCCCTCCACTTT.

The chain uses TRBV30 and TRBJ1-6, with D hard to call. The CDR3 is made up of 11 amino acids. The V end lost 2 bases, the J end lost 11 bases, and 7 bases lay between the germline ends. Per germline, CDR1 GTSNPN and CDR2 SVGIG (reference sequence). CDR3 sequence (DNA): TGTGCCTGGAGTCCGCAGACACCCCTCCACTTT. This gives the protein CAWSPQTPLHF.

With regard to this clone: The sample contains more than one DNA sequence encoding this CDR3. The chain is built from TRBV7-2 and TRBJ2-5; the match to TRBD2 covers 9 bases. The V gene's germline CDR1 is SGHTA and CDR2 FQGNSA. The V gene end was trimmed by 1 base and the J gene end by 5 bases; junction bases not matched to a gene: 8. The CDR3 extends over 16 amino acids. The CDR3 spells CASSLGLAGVGETQYF. The CDR3 region has the DNA TGTGCCAGCAGCTTAGGGTTAGCGGGAGTCGGGGAGACCCAGTACTTC. Drawing the rest from reference TRBV7-2 and TRBJ2-5, the complete variable domain is GAGVSQSPSNKVTEKGKDVELRCDPISGHTALYWYRQSLGQGLEFLIYFQGNSAPDKSGLPSDRFSAERTGGSVSTLTIQRTQQEDSAVYLCASSLGLAGVGETQYFGPGTRLLVL.

V usage is TRBV13 and J usage is TRBJ2-5; 9 bases are shared with TRBD2. The germline V gene has CDR1 PRHDT and CDR2 FYEKMQ (reference sequence). This CDR3 contains 14 residues. The V and J ends lost 5 bases and 5 bases, in that order; junction bases with no gene match: 6. CDR3 coding DNA: TGTGCCAGCAGCCACAGCGGGAGGAGGGAGACCCAGTACTTC. As protein: CASSHSGRRETQYF.

The chain combines TRBV6-5 with TRBJ1-2, with a weak D call TRBD1 (5 bases). This CDR3 region has 15 residues. The V gene's germline CDR1 is MNHEY and CDR2 SVGAGI. The germline V and J ends were trimmed by 4 bases and 6 bases, with 18 bases remaining between them. CDR3 DNA sequence: TGTGCCAGCAGTTGGAGAAGGGGCAGGGAGGATGGCTACACCTTC. Translating gives CASSWRRGREDGYTF.

The chain recombines TRBV19 with TRBJ2-5; 7 bases line up with TRBD1. CDR1 is LNHDA and CDR2 is SQIVND in the germline V gene (reference sequence). The CDR3 runs 14 residues. V lost 5 bases, J lost 4 bases, and 7 bases stayed unmatched. In DNA form, the CDR3 reads TGTGCCAGTAGTTCACCGGGACAGTCAGAGACCCAGTACTTC. Its translation is CASSSPGQSETQYF.

The chain combines TRBV7-2 with TRBJ2-7, with D possibly matching TRBD2 (6 bases). This CDR3 spans 17 amino acids. From germline, CDR1 is SGHTA and CDR2 FQGNSA. Deletions cut 5 bases from V and 0 bases from J, with 20 bases between. CDR3 sequence (DNA): TGTGCCAGCAGCCGGCATAGACTAGTCTCGAGCTCCTACGAGCAGTACTTC. Protein product: CASSRHRLVSSSYEQYF. Looking up the rest from reference TRBV7-2 and TRBJ2-7 gives the full variable domain: GAGVSQSPSNKVTEKGKDVELRCDPISGHTALYWYRQSLGQGLEFLIYFQGNSAPDKSGLPSDRFSAERTGGSVSTLTIQRTQQEDSAVYLCASSRHRLVSSSYEQYFGPGTRLTVT.

As for this clone: This CDR3 is also generated by other DNA sequences in the sample. CDR3 sequence reads: CASSIGQSSNQPQHF. The CDR3 nucleotides are TGTGCCAGTAGTATAGGACAATCTAGCAATCAGCCCCAGCATTTT. The chain carries TRBV19 and TRBJ1-5; no clear D. V was shortened by 1 base and J by 0 bases, with 7 bases between the two germline ends. The CDR3 covers 15 residues. CDR1 LNHDA and CDR2 SQIVND come from the germline V gene (reference sequence).

The chain joins TRBV19 to TRBJ2-5; unclear D gene. Germline assignment: CDR1 LNHDA and CDR2 SQIVND (reference sequence). CDR3 length equals 15 residues. V dropped 3 bases and J dropped 4 bases, with 15 bases sitting between them. CDR3 loop: CASSIGTPLGETQYF. Here the CDR3 DNA reads TGTGCCAGTAGTATCGGCACCCCCCTGGGAGAGACCCAGTACTTC.

The chain employs TRBV6-1 and TRBJ1-6; D gene uncertain. The CDR3 extends over 16 amino acids. Between the trimmed V and J ends, which lost 4 bases and 1 base, there was a span of 11 bases. The germline V gene has CDR1 MNHNS and CDR2 SASEGT. The CDR3 nucleotides read TGTGCCAGCAGTGCCGAGGGCAGATCCTATAATTCACCCCTCCACTTT. This translates into CASSAEGRSYNSPLHF.

The CDR3 sequence is CASSLTPGQGYEQYF. The CDR3, as DNA: TGCGCCAGCAGCTTGACACCGGGACAGGGCTACGAGCAGTACTTC. This chain connects TRBV5-1 to TRBJ2-7, with 9 bases fitting TRBD1. V trimming: 1 base; J trimming: 3 bases; junction bases outside the gene matches: 5. The CDR3 extends over 15 amino acids. Germline assignment: CDR1 SGHRS and CDR2 YFSETQ.

This chain joins TRBV2 and TRBJ2-4; possibly TRBD1 for D (6 bases). The CDR3 runs to 13 residues. CDR1 and CDR2 (germline): SNHLY, FYNNEI. The V end was cut by 8 bases, the J end by 7 bases, with 15 bases between. For the CDR3, the DNA is TGTGCCAGCCAGCCGGGTGGGGGCAACATTCAGTACTTC. Protein sequence: CASQPGGGNIQYF.

Details on this clone: This same CDR3 is encoded by further DNA sequences in the sample. The V call is TRBV25-1, the J call TRBJ1-2, with 8 bases aligning to TRBD1. The germline CDR1 and CDR2 sequences are MGHDK and SYGVNS. CDR3 size: 14 residues. Losses at the gene ends were 2 bases for V and 2 bases for J; bases not matched to a gene: 1. The CDR3: CASSETGGNYGYTF. In nucleotides, the CDR3 is TGTGCCAGCAGTGAAACAGGGGGGAACTATGGCTACACCTTC.